The 23 T cell receptor beta chains given below trace back to one sample, sequenced in a study of T cell responses to AZD1222 COVID-19 vaccine. Sequenced by immunoSEQ multiplex PCR; TCRdb stores in-frame clones only, minus some. Seen here are around 100,000 clones, around 90% observed once, and the top ten hold 1.5% to 2%. The sequencing used peripheral blood, collected on day 0 of AZD1222 vaccination. The receptors stem from an adult in good health.

The chain joins TRBV7-3 to TRBJ2-3; 9 nucleotides agree with TRBD1. V lost 5 bases, J lost 3 bases, and 3 bases stayed unmatched. Germline assignment: CDR1 SGHTA and CDR2 FQGTGA. The CDR3 covers 14 residues. The CDR3 sequence: CASSRQGVTDTQYF. CDR3 in DNA: TGTGCCAGCAGCCGACAGGGGGTGACAGATACGCAGTATTTT.

The chain carries TRBV5-5 and TRBJ1-5; a possible D gene is TRBD1 (6 bases). Trimming cost V 1 base and J 0 bases, with 8 bases left between them. CDR1 and CDR2 (germline): SGHKS, YYEKEE (reference sequence). The CDR3 consists of 15 residues. The CDR3 protein is CASSLQGNSNQPQHF. Written as DNA, the CDR3 is TGTGCCAGCAGCTTGCAGGGGAATAGCAATCAGCCCCAGCATTTT. Full variable domain (remainder filled in from reference TRBV5-5 and TRBJ1-5): DAGVTQSPTHLIKTRGQQVTLRCSPISGHKSVSWYQQVLGQGPQFIFQYYEKEERGRGNFPDRFSARQFPNYSSELNVNALLLGDSALYLCASSLQGNSNQPQHFGDGTRLSIL.

This chain links TRBV3-1 (or the pseudogene TRBV3-2) with TRBJ2-1; the match to TRBD2 covers 8 bases. Germline V gene data show CDR1 as LGHDT and CDR2 as YNNKEL (reference sequence). CDR3 length equals 13 residues. The V segment lost 1 base and the J segment 9 bases; nucleotides outside the gene matches: 2. The CDR3 is CASSQAGGAEQFF. As DNA, the CDR3 is TGTGCCAGCAGCCAAGCCGGGGGGGCTGAGCAGTTCTTC.

The DNA of the CDR3 is TGTGCCAGCAGTCTCGACAGACAGGGAGCCAACTACGAGCAGTACTTC. Encoded protein: CASSLDRQGANYEQYF. The rearrangement joins TRBV28 to TRBJ2-7; 7 bases are a match to TRBD1. The CDR3 covers 16 residues. Germline loops: CDR1 MDHEN, CDR2 SYDVKM. Trimming at V came to 5 bases and at J to 3 bases, leaving 13 bases not matched to a gene.

This chain joins TRBV7-3 and TRBJ1-5; TRBD1 matches 10 bases. Germline trimming cut 7 bases from V and 6 bases from J; bases unmatched to any gene: 6. The CDR3 contains 14 residues. CDR1 is SGHTA, CDR2 FQGTGA, per germline. The CDR3 DNA reads TGTGCCAGCACCGGGGACAGGGGAATTCAGCCCCAGCATTTT. It specifies CASTGDRGIQPQHF.

This chain uses TRBV5-4 with TRBJ2-6; 11 nucleotides line up with TRBD1. Germline V gene data show CDR1 as SGHNT and CDR2 as YYREEE (reference sequence). There are 19 residues in the CDR3. The ends lost 4 bases at V and 1 base at J; junction bases unmatched: 10. The CDR3 bases are TGTGCCAGCAGCCCCCCCGGACAGGGGGCGCTATCTGGGGCCAACGTCCTGACTTTC. The encoded protein is CASSPPGQGALSGANVLTF. Full variable domain (rest looked up from reference TRBV5-4 and TRBJ2-6): ETGVTQSPTHLIKTRGQQVTLRCSSQSGHNTVSWYQQALGQGPQFIFQYYREEENGRGNFPPRFSGLQFPNYSSELNVNALELDDSALYLCASSPPGQGALSGANVLTFGAGSRLTVL.

This sequence joins TRBV5-1 and TRBJ1-3; 9 bases match TRBD1. Unmatched junction bases numbered 4, after V lost 3 bases and J lost 3 bases. Germline V gene data show CDR1 as SGHRS and CDR2 as YFSETQ. The CDR3 spans 15 residues. This chain's CDR3 is CASSWGDRVGNTIYF. The CDR3 region has the DNA TGCGCCAGCAGCTGGGGGGACAGGGTTGGAAACACCATATATTTT.

The rearrangement links TRBV4-2 to TRBJ2-7, with D perhaps TRBD1 or TRBD2 (5 bases each). Germline V CDR1 and CDR2: LGHNA, YNFKEQ. The CDR3 contains 17 residues. Trimming pared 4 bases from V and 6 bases from J, leaving 25 bases between. In DNA form, the CDR3 reads TGTGCCAGCAGCCCCGCAGAGGGGAGCAGAGAGTCCGCCGAGCAGTACTTC. It is translated as CASSPAEGSRESAEQYF.

The chain couples TRBV27 to TRBJ1-2; D possibly corresponds to TRBD1 (6 bases). V shed 3 bases and J shed 7 bases, with 18 bases lying between them. The CDR3 is 15 residues long. Germline V gives CDR1 MNHEY, CDR2 SMNVEV (reference sequence). CDR3 DNA sequence: TGTGCCAGCAGTTTCCACGGTCAAGGGGGAGCTGGCTACACCTTC. Translation gives CASSFHGQGGAGYTF.

The chain employs TRBV5-1 and TRBJ2-5; the D is unclear. The CDR3 extends over 14 amino acids. The germline V gene has CDR1 SGHRS and CDR2 YFSETQ. The germline V and J ends were trimmed by 0 bases and 3 bases, with 9 bases remaining between them. The CDR3 is CASSLATHKETQYF. CDR3 DNA sequence: TGCGCCAGCAGCTTGGCCACACACAAAGAGACCCAGTACTTC.

This chain joins TRBV27 and TRBJ2-7, with TRBD2 matching over 12 bases. With 7 bases clipped from V and 2 bases from J, the junction kept 3 bases outside the gene matches. Looked up from germline, CDR1 is MNHEY and CDR2 is SMNVEV (reference sequence). The length of the CDR3 is 14 residues. The CDR3 nucleotides are TGTGCCAGCATCCGACTAGCGGGAGCCTACGAGCAGTACTTC. This gives the protein CASIRLAGAYEQYF.

V and J are TRBV28 and TRBJ1-6; no clear D. Trimming took off 7 bases at V and 0 bases at J, with 10 bases between the two ends. CDR1 MDHEN and CDR2 SYDVKM come from the germline V gene. The CDR3 loop spans 15 amino acids. This CDR3 reads CASTWWSSYNSPLHF. The CDR3 nucleotides read TGTGCCAGCACCTGGTGGAGCTCCTATAATTCACCCCTCCACTTT.

In this sample, this clone turned up once. CDR3: CAWSVGGSSYEQYF. The CDR3 DNA reads as TGTGCCTGGAGTGTAGGCGGGAGCTCCTACGAGCAGTACTTC. The chain couples TRBV30 to TRBJ2-7; TRBD2 aligns across 7 bases. The germline CDR1 and CDR2 sequences are GTSNPN and SVGIG (reference sequence). This CDR3 has 14 residues. The V segment lost 0 bases and the J segment 0 bases; nucleotides outside the gene matches: 2.

This clone showed up just a few times. The chain is built from TRBV7-9 and TRBJ2-7, with a possible D match to TRBD2 (6 bases). Germline-derived CDR1 and CDR2 are SEHNR and FQNEAQ (reference sequence). Trimming stripped 5 bases from V and 5 bases from J, with 19 bases between. The CDR3 totals 15 residues. The CDR3: CASSAPGTAANEQYF. The DNA for the CDR3 is TGTGCCAGCAGCGCCCCGGGGACTGCGGCGAACGAGCAGTACTTC.

The chain recombines TRBV27 with TRBJ2-7; D may correspond to TRBD1 or TRBD2 (5 bases each). Trimming shortened V by 5 bases and J by 2 bases, and 13 bases separated the two germline ends. Germline assignment: CDR1 MNHEY and CDR2 SMNVEV (reference sequence). The CDR3 is made up of 14 amino acids. In DNA form, the CDR3 reads TGTGCCAGCAGTCCAGTTGGGGGTGCCTACGAGCAGTACTTC. As protein: CASSPVGGAYEQYF.

The chain joins TRBV5-1 to TRBJ2-7, with D possibly being TRBD2 (5 bases). Germline values: CDR1 SGHRS, CDR2 YFSETQ. The CDR3 spans 14 residues. V was cut by 4 bases and J by 5 bases, with 16 bases left in between. CDR3 in DNA: TGCGCCAGCAGCATGGCCGGGGAGAGCGACGAGCAGTACTTC. This translates into CASSMAGESDEQYF.

This chain joins TRBV30 and TRBJ2-7; 8 bases are shared with TRBD1. Germline V gives CDR1 GTSNPN, CDR2 SVGIG (reference sequence). Losses at the gene ends were 3 bases for V and 3 bases for J; bases not matched to a gene: 4. The CDR3 has 13 residues. CDR3 loop: CAWRTGEYYEQYF. CDR3 nucleotide sequence: TGTGCCTGGAGGACAGGGGAGTACTACGAGCAGTACTTC.

In DNA, the CDR3 is TGTGCCAGCAGTGAAGCGCCGAGGGCAGGGGGAAAGATCACTGAAGCTTTCTTT. It specifies CASSEAPRAGGKITEAFF. The V gene is TRBV6-1, the J gene TRBJ1-1; 7 nucleotides agree with TRBD1. Per the germline V gene, CDR1 is MNHNS and CDR2 is SASEGT. This CDR3 spans 18 amino acids. V shed 0 bases and J 4 bases; nucleotides not matched to a gene: 14.

This chain joins TRBV6-5 and TRBJ1-2, with D unresolved. The CDR3 totals 13 residues. The germline V gene has CDR1 MNHEY and CDR2 SVGAGI. The ends were cut back, 5 bases at V and 8 bases at J, with 15 bases in the middle. The CDR3 DNA follows: TGTGCCAGCAGTATACAAGCCCGGGAGGGCTACACCTTC. Residues: CASSIQAREGYTF.

V usage is TRBV15 and J usage is TRBJ1-4; D call uncertain. The CDR3 sequence is 15 residues long. Germline values: CDR1 LNHNV, CDR2 YYDKDF (reference sequence). The germline V and J ends were trimmed by 0 bases and 0 bases, with 5 bases remaining between them. CDR3 nucleotide sequence: TGTGCCACCAGCAGAGAGGCGGCAACTAATGAAAAACTGTTTTTT. Residues: CATSREAATNEKLFF.

The V and J genes are TRBV5-6 and TRBJ2-7; 9 positions agree with TRBD1. Germline-derived CDR1 and CDR2 are SGHDT and YYEEEE. This CDR3 is built from 18 residues. The junction had 11 bases not matched to a gene; V was cut back by 1 base and J by 0 bases. CDR3 DNA: TGTGCCAGCAGCTTGCCGGGACAGGGACCCCGGAGCTCCTACGAGCAGTACTTC. It yields the protein CASSLPGQGPRSSYEQYF.

The chain employs TRBV27 and TRBJ2-3; the match to TRBD2 covers 12 bases. Trimming removed 4 bases from V and 3 bases from J; junction bases left unmatched: 5. Germline loops: CDR1 MNHEY, CDR2 SMNVEV (reference sequence). This CDR3 comprises 16 residues. The CDR3 DNA sequence: TGTGCCAGCAGTTCCGCGACTAGCGGGAGAACAGATACGCAGTATTTT. Translating it yields CASSSATSGRTDTQYF.

The rearrangement links TRBV3-1 (or the pseudogene TRBV3-2) to TRBJ2-4, with D perhaps matching TRBD1 or TRBD2 (6 bases each). The CDR3 is 14 amino acids. Germline assignment: CDR1 LGHDT and CDR2 YNNKEL (reference sequence). Trimming cost V 1 base and J 9 bases, with 13 bases left between them. CDR3 region: CASSQGQAGGIQYF. CDR3 DNA sequence: TGTGCCAGCAGCCAAGGACAGGCCGGGGGCATTCAGTACTTC.